This T cell receptor (beta chain) emerged from a study of OX40 agonist ivuxolimab in advanced cancers. Study as a whole: Intravenous ivuxolimab was administered to patients every 2 weeks at 0.01 to 10 mg/kg. Three partial responders included one hepatocellular carcinoma patient and two cutaneous melanoma patients.

General observations from the study: Normalized T-cell clonal expansion was also low in a subset of nonresponders. In the 0.1-3.0 mg/kg groups, partial responders showed among the lowest expansion.

Remarks on this clone: What it recognizes is unknown.

Germline CDR1 reads SEHNR; CDR2 reads FQNEAQ (reference sequence). The CDR3 totals 16 residues. V was cut by 5 bases and J by 1 base, with 18 bases left in between. Sequencing used immunoSEQ multiplex PCR; TCRdb keeps in-frame clones, though not all of them. Here the sample spans around 90,000 clones, more than 75% being singletons. This chain links TRBV7-9 with TRBJ2-7; D remains unclear. The TCR sequence derives from an adult with an advanced solid tumor such as melanoma, head and neck, liver or kidney cancer. The material was CD4+ or CD8+ T cells sorted from blood, obtained in a trial of the OX40 agonist ivuxolimab. The CDR3 is CASSHLFLGRSYEQYF. The CDR3 nucleotides read TGTGCCAGCAGCCATCTTTTTCTGGGCCGGTCCTACGAGCAGTACTTC.